This T cell receptor beta chain originates from a study of T cell changes during pregnancy in multiple sclerosis. TCRdb keeps only in-frame clones here, not all; method: immunoSEQ multiplex PCR. There are 35,000 to 45,000 clones in the sample; around 90% occur only once, and over 0.95% lies in the top ten. Germline V lookup: CDR1 MNHNS, CDR2 SASEGT. V lost 7 bases and J lost 6; bases outside the gene matches: 4. The CDR3 is 13 amino acids. The clonotype comes from a female donor with multiple sclerosis, enrolled in a pregnancy study. The source material was peripheral blood, sampled before pregnancy. J is TRBJ2-1 and V is TRBV6-1; TRBD1 aligns across 9 bases. CDR3 loop: CASTPTGGNEQFF. The CDR3 DNA follows: TGTGCCAGCACCCCGACAGGGGGCAATGAGCAGTTCTTC.